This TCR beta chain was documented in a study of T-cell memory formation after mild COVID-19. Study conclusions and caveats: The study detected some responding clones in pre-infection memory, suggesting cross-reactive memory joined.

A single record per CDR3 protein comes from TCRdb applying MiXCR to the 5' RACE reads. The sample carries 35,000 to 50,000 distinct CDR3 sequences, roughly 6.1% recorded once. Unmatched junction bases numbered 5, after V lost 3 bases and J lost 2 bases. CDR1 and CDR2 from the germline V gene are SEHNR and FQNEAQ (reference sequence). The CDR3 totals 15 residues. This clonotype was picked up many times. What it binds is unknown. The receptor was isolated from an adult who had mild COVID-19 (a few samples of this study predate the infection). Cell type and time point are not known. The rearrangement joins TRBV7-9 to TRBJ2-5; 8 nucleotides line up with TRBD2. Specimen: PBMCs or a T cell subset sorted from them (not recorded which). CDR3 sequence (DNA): TGTGCCAGCAGCTTCCCGGGACTAGGGCAAGAGACCCAGTACTTC. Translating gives CASSFPGLGQETQYF.